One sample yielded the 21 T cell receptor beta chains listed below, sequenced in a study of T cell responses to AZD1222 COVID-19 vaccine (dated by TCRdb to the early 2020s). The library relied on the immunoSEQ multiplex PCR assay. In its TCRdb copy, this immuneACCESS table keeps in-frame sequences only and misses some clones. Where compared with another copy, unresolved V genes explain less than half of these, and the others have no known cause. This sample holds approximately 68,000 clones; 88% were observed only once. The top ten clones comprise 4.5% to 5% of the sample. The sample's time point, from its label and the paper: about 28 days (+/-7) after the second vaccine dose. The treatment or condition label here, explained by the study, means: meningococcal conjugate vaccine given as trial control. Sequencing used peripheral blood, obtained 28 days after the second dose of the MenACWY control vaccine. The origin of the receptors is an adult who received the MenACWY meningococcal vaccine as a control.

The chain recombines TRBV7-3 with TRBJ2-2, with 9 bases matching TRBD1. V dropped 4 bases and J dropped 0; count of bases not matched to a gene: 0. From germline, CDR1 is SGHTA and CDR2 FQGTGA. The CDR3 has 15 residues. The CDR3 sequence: CASSWDRANTGELFF. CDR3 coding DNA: TGTGCCAGCAGCTGGGACAGGGCGAACACCGGGGAGCTGTTTTTT.

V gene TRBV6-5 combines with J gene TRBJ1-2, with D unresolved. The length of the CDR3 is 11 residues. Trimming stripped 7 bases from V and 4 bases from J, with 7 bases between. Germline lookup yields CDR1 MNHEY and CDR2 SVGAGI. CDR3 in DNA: TGTGCCAGCAACGGGATCTATGGCTACACCTTC. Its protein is CASNGIYGYTF.

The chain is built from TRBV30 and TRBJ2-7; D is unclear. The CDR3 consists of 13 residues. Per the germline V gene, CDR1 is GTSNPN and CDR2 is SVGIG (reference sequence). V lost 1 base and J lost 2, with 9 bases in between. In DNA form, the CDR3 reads TGTGCCTGGAGTGGTCAGGTTACCTACGAGCAGTACTTC. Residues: CAWSGQVTYEQYF.

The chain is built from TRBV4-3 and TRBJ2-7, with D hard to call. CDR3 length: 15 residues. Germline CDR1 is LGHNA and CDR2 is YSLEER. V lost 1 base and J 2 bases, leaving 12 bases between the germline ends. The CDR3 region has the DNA TGCGCCAGCAGCCAAGGCTGGTACGGGCCCTACGAGCAGTACTTC. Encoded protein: CASSQGWYGPYEQYF.

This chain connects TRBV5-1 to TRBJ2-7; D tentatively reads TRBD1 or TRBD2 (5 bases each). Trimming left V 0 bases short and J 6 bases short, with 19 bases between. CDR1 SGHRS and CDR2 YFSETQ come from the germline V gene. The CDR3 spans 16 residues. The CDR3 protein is CASSLGGPLGSVEQYF. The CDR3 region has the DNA TGCGCCAGCAGCTTGGGGGGACCCCTTGGATCGGTCGAGCAGTACTTC. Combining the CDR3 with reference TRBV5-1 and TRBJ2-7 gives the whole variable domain KAGVTQTPRYLIKTRGQQVTLSCSPISGHRSVSWYQQTPGQGLQFLFEYFSETQRNKGNFPGRFSGRQFSNSRSEMNVSTLELGDSALYLCASSLGGPLGSVEQYFGPGTRLTVT.

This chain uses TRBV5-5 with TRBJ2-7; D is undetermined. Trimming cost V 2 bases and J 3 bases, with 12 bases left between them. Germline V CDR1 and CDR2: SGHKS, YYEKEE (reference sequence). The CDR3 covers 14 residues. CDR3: CASSFIVTNYEQYF. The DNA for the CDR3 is TGTGCCAGCAGCTTTATTGTGACAAACTACGAGCAGTACTTC.

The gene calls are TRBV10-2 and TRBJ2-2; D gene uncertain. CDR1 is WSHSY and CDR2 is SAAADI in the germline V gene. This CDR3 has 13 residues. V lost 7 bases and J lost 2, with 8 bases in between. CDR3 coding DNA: TGCGCCAGCAAAGGCCAAAACACCGGGGAGCTGTTTTTT. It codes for CASKGQNTGELFF.

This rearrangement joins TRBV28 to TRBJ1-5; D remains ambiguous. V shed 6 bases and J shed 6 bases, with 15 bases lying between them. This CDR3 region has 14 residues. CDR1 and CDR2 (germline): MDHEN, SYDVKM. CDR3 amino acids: CASSPLGFSQPQHF. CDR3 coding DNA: TGTGCCAGCAGCCCTTTAGGGTTCAGTCAGCCCCAGCATTTT.

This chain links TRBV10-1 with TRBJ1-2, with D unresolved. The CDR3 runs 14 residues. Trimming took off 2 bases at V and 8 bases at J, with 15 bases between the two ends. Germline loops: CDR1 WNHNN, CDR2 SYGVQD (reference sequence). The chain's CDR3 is CASSEEGSAIGYTF. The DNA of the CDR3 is TGCGCCAGCAGTGAGGAAGGGTCCGCTATCGGCTACACCTTC.

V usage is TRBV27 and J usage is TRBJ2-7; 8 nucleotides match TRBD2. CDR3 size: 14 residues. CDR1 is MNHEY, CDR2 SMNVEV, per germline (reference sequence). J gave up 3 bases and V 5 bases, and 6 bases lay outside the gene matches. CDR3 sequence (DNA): TGTGCCAGCAGTCGTAGCGGGGCCGTCTACGAGCAGTACTTC. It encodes CASSRSGAVYEQYF.

CDR3: CSVSQGFSGNTIYF. DNA of the CDR3: TGCAGCGTTTCCCAGGGGTTCTCTGGAAACACCATATATTTT. The chain couples TRBV29-1 to TRBJ1-3; tentatively, D is TRBD1 (6 bases). Germline lookup yields CDR1 SQVTM and CDR2 ANQGSEA. Trimming took 5 bases from V and 0 from J, leaving 11 bases between them. The CDR3 contains 14 residues.

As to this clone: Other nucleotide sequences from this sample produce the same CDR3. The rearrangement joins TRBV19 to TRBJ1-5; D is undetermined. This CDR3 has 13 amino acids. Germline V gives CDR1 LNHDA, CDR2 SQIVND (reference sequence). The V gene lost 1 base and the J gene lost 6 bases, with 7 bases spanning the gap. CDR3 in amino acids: CASSIGDSQPQHF. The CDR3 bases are TGTGCCAGTAGTATAGGAGATTCTCAGCCCCAGCATTTT.

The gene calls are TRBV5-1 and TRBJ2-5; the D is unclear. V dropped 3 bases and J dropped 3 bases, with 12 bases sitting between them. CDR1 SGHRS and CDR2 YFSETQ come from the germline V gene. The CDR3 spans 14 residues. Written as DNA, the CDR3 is TGCGCCAGCAGCTCCACCGTTAGAAAAGAGACCCAGTACTTC. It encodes CASSSTVRKETQYF.

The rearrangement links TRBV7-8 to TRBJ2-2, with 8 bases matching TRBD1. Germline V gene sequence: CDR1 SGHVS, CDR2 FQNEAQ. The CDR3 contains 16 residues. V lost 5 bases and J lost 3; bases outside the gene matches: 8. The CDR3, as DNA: TGTGCCAGCAGCCCTGGACAGGGCATTGACACCGGGGAGCTGTTTTTT. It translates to CASSPGQGIDTGELFF.

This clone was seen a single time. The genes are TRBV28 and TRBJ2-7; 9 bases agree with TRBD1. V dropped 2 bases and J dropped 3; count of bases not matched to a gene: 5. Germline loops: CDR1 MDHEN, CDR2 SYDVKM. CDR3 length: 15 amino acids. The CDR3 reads CASSLVGQGLYEQYF. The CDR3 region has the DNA TGTGCCAGCAGTTTAGTGGGACAGGGTCTCTACGAGCAGTACTTC.

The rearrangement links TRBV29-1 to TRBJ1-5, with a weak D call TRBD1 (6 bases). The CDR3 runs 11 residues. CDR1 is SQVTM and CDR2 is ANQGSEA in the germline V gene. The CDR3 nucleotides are TGCGGCGGGGGGGCCGATCAGCCCCAGCATTTT. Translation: CGGGADQPQHF.

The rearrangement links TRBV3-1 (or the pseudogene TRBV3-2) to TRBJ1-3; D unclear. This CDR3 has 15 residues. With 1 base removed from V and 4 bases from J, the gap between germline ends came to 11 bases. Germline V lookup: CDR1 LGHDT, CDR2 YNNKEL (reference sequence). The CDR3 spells CASSQGSGGGNTIYF. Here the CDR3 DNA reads TGTGCCAGCAGCCAAGGATCCGGAGGCGGAAACACCATATATTTT.

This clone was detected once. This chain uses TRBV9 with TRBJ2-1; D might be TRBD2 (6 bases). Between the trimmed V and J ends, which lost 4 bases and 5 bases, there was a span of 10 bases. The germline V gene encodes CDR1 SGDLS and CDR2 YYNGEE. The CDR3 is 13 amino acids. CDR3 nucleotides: TGTGCCAGCAGCACATCGGGGGACAATGAGCAGTTCTTC. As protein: CASSTSGDNEQFF.

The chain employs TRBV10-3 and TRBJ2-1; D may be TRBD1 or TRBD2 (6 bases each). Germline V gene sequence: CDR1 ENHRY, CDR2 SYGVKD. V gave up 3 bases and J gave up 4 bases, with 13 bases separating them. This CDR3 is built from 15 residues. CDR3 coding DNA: TGTGCCATCAGTGATTGGGCGGGACAATACAATGAGCAGTTCTTC. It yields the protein CAISDWAGQYNEQFF.

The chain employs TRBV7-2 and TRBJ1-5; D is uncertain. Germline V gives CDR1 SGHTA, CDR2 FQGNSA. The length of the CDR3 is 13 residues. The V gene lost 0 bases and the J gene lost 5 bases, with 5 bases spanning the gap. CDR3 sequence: CASSLATYQPQHF. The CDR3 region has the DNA TGTGCCAGCAGCTTAGCGACTTATCAGCCCCAGCATTTT. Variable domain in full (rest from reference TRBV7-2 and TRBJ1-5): GAGVSQSPSNKVTEKGKDVELRCDPISGHTALYWYRQSLGQGLEFLIYFQGNSAPDKSGLPSDRFSAERTGGSVSTLTIQRTQQEDSAVYLCASSLATYQPQHFGDGTRLSIL.

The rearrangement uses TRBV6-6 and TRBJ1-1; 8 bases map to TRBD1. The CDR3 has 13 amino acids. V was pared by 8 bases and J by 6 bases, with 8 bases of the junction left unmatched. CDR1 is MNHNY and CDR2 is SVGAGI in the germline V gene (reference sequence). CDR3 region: CASGQDRDSEAFF. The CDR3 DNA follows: TGTGCCAGCGGACAGGACAGGGACTCTGAAGCTTTCTTT.